The 4 T cell receptor beta chains in this list originate from one sample, sequenced in a study of vaccination and CD4 T cells after COVID-19. The treatment denotes: roughly nine-day PBMC culture with coronavirus spike peptide pools or control peptides (ViraFEST assay). These receptors have no identified antigens. The Oncomine TCR Beta short-read assay was applied to DNA of cultured CD4+ T cells. TCRdb processed the PCR reads anew with MiXCR; each CDR3 protein has one entry. This sample has about 15,000 distinct CDR3 sequences, with 30% found just once. The sequenced material came from cultured CD4+ T cells from blood. These receptors all stem from a human donor with COVID-19.

This clonotype was seen only once. The chain employs TRBV6-2 or TRBV6-3 and TRBJ1-4; D is unresolved. Trimming removed 6 bases at V and 10 bases at J, with 15 bases between. This CDR3 has 13 residues. The germline gives CDR1 MNHEY, CDR2 SVGEGT. The CDR3 spells CASRLVTRVKLFF. In DNA form, the CDR3 reads TGTGCCAGCAGGCTTGTGACAAGGGTAAAACTGTTTTTT.

The V gene is TRBV20-1, the J gene TRBJ1-1, with 7 bases identical to TRBD1. Germline CDR1 and CDR2: DFQATT and SNEGSKA (reference sequence). Germline trimming cut 5 bases from V and 1 base from J; bases unmatched to any gene: 4. The CDR3 runs 13 residues. CDR3 sequence (DNA): TGCAGTGCTTTGGGACAGACGAACACTGAAGCTTTCTTT. Translation gives CSALGQTNTEAFF.

The rearrangement links TRBV2 to TRBJ2-3, with TRBD1 matching 7 bases. CDR1 is SNHLY, CDR2 FYNNEI, per germline. This CDR3 comprises 14 residues. V lost 6 bases, J lost 3 bases, and 6 bases stayed unmatched. CDR3 in DNA: TGTGCCAGCAGGAGTCCGGGACAGACAGATACGCAGTATTTT. Protein sequence: CASRSPGQTDTQYF.

The rearrangement links TRBV9 to TRBJ2-3, with a possible D match to TRBD1 (7 bases). CDR3 size: 17 residues. V lost 2 bases and J lost 2, with 18 bases in between. Germline CDR1 reads SGDLS; CDR2 reads YYNGEE. The CDR3 sequence is CASSVDRTRGNTDTQYF. The CDR3 region has the DNA TGTGCCAGCAGCGTGGACAGGACGCGGGGCAACACAGATACGCAGTATTTT. The entire variable domain, with the rest obtained from reference TRBV9 and TRBJ2-3, is as follows: DSGVTQTPKHLITATGQRVTLRCSPRSGDLSVYWYQQSLDQGLQFLIQYYNGEERAKGNILERFSAQQFPDLHSELNLSSLELGDSALYFCASSVDRTRGNTDTQYFGPGTRLTVL.